This T cell receptor beta chain was captured by sequencing in a study of glioma-infiltrating T cells. Turning to the study itself: WHO grade II oligodendrogliomas or astrocytomas, plus non-recurrent WHO grade IV glioblastomas, were sampled. Before surgery, glioma patients received dexamethasone for at most six days.

Trimming shortened V by 4 bases and J by 2 bases, and 12 bases separated the two germline ends. The CDR3 spans 15 residues. The germline gives CDR1 KGHSH, CDR2 LQKENI. To note about this clonotype: Its specificity is not known.

Notes on the study in general: A blood CDR3 motif signature was depleted in highly divergent patients.

Using RNA template, CDR3s of TCR alpha and beta were amplified with iRepertoire arm-PCR. Tissue mRNA or PBMC total RNA, roughly 85-450 ng, went into one-step reverse transcription and amplification. TCRdb re-called the multiplex PCR reads through MiXCR, storing one row per CDR3 protein. The sample lists approximately 400,000 distinct CDR3 sequences, roughly two fifths occurring once. This sequence joins TRBV18 and TRBJ1-5; D is perhaps TRBD1 (5 bases). Sequenced sample: glioma tissue, nonneoplastic brain tissue, or PBMCs (not recorded which). The TCR comes from a human donor with low-grade glioma or glioblastoma, undergoing nonglioma brain surgery, or in good health (not recorded which). In DNA, the CDR3 is TGTGCCAGCTCACATGGGGACTTCGGCAATCAGCCCCAGCATTTT. This gives the protein CASSHGDFGNQPQHF.